Presented here are 4 T cell receptor beta chains from one specimen sequenced in a study. Sequencing used immunoSEQ multiplex PCR; TCRdb keeps in-frame clones, though not all of them. The table has some 68,000 clones, around 93% seen once. Sample: PBMCs. All receptors come from a man aged 40-49 years with rheumatoid arthritis.

In its sample, this clone was seen once. This chain connects TRBV11-3 to TRBJ1-1; no definite D call. The CDR3 sequence is 12 residues long. V dropped 5 bases and J dropped 7 bases, with 11 bases sitting between them. Germline CDR1 is SGHNT and CDR2 is YENEEA. CDR3 protein: CASSRTGHEAFF. Here the CDR3 DNA reads TGTGCCAGCAGCAGGACGGGTCATGAAGCTTTCTTT.

The V gene is TRBV28, the J gene TRBJ2-3; 10 bases are a match to TRBD2. CDR3 size: 20 residues. CDR1 is MDHEN and CDR2 is SYDVKM in the germline V gene. V lost 8 bases and J lost 5; bases outside the gene matches: 25. The CDR3 sequence: CASSFARGLAGVREGDTQYF. DNA of the CDR3: TGTGCCAGCTCTTTTGCGAGGGGGCTAGCGGGGGTGAGAGAGGGAGATACGCAGTATTTT.

The gene calls are TRBV7-3 and TRBJ2-3; D is perhaps TRBD2 (6 bases). CDR3 length: 14 residues. V lost 2 bases and J lost 3, with 9 bases in between. Germline-derived CDR1 and CDR2 are SGHTA and FQGTGA. The CDR3 reads CASSLGGRTDTQYF. The CDR3 bases are TGTGCCAGCAGCTTAGGAGGGAGGACAGATACGCAGTATTTT.

This clone was detected only once. The rearrangement uses TRBV6-5 and TRBJ2-1; no reliable D call. The CDR3 totals 16 residues. Trimming cost V 0 bases and J 1 base, with 10 bases left between them. Germline V lookup: CDR1 MNHEY, CDR2 SVGAGI. CDR3 bases: TGTGCCAGCAGTTACTCGAATCTGGTGTCCTACAATGAGCAGTTCTTC. Translation: CASSYSNLVSYNEQFF.